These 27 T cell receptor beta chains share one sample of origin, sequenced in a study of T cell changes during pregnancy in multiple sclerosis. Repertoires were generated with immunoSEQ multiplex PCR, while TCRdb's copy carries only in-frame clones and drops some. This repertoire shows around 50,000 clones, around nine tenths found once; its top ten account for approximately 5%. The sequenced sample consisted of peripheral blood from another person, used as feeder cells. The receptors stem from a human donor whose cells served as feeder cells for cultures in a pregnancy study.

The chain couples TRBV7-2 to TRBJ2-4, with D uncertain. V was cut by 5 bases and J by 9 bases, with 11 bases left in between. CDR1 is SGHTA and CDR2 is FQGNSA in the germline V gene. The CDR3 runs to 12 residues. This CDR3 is CASSPTQGIQYF. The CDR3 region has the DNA TGTGCCAGCAGCCCCACCCAAGGCATTCAGTACTTC.

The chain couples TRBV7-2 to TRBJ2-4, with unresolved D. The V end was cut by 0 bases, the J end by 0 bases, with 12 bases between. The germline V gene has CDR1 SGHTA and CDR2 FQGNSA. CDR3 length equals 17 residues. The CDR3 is CASSLAPVTRAKNIQYF. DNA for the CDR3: TGTGCCAGCAGCTTAGCCCCAGTTACCAGAGCCAAAAACATTCAGTACTTC.

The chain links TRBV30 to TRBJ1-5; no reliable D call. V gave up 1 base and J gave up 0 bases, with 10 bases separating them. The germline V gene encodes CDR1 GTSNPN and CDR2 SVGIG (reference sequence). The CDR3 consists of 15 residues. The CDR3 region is CAWSEGTNSNQPQHF. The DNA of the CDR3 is TGTGCCTGGAGTGAGGGCACCAATAGCAATCAGCCCCAGCATTTT.

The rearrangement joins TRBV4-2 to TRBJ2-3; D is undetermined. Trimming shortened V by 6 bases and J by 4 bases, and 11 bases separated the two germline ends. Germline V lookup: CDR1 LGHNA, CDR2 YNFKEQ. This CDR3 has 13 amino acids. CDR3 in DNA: TGTGCCAGCAGTCTGATGACACCAGATACGCAGTATTTT. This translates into CASSLMTPDTQYF.

The CDR3 loop reads CASSLSKGAYEQYF. The CDR3 DNA follows: TGTGCCAGCAGCTTAAGCAAGGGTGCCTACGAGCAGTACTTC. This chain joins TRBV11-2 and TRBJ2-7; no clear D. The ends were cut back, 2 bases at V and 2 bases at J, with 10 bases in the middle. The CDR3 has 14 amino acids. Germline V gene sequence: CDR1 SGHAT, CDR2 FQNNGV.

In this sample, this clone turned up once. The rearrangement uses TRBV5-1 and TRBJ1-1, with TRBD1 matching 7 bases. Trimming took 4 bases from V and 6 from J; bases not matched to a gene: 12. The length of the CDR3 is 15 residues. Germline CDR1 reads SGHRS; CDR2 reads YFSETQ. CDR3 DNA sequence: TGCGCCAGCAGCCTCCCTTCACCGGGACAGTCTGAAGCTTTCTTT. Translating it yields CASSLPSPGQSEAFF.

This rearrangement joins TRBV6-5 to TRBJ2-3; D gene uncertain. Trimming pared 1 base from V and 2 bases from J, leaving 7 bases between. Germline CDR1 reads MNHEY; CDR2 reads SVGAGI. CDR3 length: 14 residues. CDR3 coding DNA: TGTGCCAGCAGTTACTTGGAAGCCACAGATACGCAGTATTTT. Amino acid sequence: CASSYLEATDTQYF.

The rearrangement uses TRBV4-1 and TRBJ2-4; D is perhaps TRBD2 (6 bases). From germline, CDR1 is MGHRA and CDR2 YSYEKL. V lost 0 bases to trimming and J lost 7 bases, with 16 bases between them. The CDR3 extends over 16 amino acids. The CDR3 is CASSQDRGSAGNIQYF. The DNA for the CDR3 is TGCGCCAGCAGCCAAGATCGTGGGAGTGCGGGGAACATTCAGTACTTC.

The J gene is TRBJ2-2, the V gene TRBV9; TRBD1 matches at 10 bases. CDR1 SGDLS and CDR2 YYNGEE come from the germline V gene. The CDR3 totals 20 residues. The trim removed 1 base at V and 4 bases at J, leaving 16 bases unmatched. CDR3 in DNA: TGTGCCAGCAGCGTACCGGGACAGGGGTCGTTTGCGGCAGGCACCGGGGAGCTGTTTTTT. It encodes CASSVPGQGSFAAGTGELFF.

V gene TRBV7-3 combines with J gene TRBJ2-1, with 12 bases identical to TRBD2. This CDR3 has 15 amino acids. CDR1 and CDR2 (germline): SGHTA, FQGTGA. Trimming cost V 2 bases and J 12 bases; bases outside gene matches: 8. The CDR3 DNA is TGTGCCAGCAGCTTAGTCGGACTAGCGGGGCAGCGGCAGTTCTTC. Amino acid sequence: CASSLVGLAGQRQFF.

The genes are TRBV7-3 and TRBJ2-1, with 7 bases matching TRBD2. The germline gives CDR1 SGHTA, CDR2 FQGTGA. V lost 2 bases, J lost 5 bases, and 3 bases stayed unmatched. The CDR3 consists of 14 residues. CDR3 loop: CASSLGTNHNEQFF. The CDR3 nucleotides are TGTGCCAGCAGCTTAGGGACTAACCACAATGAGCAGTTCTTC.

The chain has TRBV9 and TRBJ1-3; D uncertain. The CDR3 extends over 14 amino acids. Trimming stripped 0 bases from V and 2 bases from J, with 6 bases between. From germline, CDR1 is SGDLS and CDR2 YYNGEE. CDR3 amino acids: CASSVELPGNTIYF. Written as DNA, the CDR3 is TGTGCCAGCAGCGTAGAACTCCCTGGAAACACCATATATTTT.

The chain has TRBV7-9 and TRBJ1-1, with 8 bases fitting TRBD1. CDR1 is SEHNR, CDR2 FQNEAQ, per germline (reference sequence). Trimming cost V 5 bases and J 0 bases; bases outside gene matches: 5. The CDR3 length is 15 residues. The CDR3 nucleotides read TGTGCCAGCAGCAACCAGGGGGCCATGAACACTGAAGCTTTCTTT. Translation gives CASSNQGAMNTEAFF.

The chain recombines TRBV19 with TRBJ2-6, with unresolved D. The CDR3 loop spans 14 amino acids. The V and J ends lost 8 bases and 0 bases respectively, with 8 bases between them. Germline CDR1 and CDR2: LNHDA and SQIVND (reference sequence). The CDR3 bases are TGTGCCAGTGACGGAAGCTCTGGGGCCAACGTCCTGACTTTC. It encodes CASDGSSGANVLTF.

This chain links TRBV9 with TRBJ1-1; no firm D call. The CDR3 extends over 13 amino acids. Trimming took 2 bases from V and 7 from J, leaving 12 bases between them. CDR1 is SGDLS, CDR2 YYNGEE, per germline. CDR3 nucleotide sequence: TGTGCCAGCAGCGTTGCGTCGGGTATTGAAGCTTTCTTT. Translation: CASSVASGIEAFF. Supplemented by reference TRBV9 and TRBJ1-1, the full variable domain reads DSGVTQTPKHLITATGQRVTLRCSPRSGDLSVYWYQQSLDQGLQFLIQYYNGEERAKGNILERFSAQQFPDLHSELNLSSLELGDSALYFCASSVASGIEAFFGQGTRLTVV.

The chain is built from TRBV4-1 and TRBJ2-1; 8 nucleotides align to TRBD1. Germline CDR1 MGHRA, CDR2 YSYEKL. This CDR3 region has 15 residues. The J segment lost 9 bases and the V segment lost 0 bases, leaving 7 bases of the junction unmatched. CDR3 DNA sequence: TGCGCCAGCAGCCAAGATCCGGGACAGGCACTTGAGCAGTTCTTC. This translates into CASSQDPGQALEQFF.

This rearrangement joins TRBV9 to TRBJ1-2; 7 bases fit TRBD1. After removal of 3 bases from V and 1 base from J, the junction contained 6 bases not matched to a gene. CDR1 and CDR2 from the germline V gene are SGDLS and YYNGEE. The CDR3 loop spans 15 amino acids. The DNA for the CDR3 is TGTGCCAGCAGCGCCCCAGGGGGGGGTAACTATGGCTACACCTTC. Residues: CASSAPGGGNYGYTF.

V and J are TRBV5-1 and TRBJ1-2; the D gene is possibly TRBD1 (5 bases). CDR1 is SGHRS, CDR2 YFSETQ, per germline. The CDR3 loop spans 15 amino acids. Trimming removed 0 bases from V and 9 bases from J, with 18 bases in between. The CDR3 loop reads CASSLAEVRRGSYTF. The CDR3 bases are TGCGCCAGCAGCTTGGCCGAGGTACGGCGGGGGAGCTACACCTTC.

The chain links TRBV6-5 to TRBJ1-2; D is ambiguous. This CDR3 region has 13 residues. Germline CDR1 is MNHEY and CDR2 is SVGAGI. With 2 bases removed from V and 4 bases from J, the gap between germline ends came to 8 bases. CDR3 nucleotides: TGTGCCAGCAGTTACGAGCCCCTCTATGGCTACACCTTC. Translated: CASSYEPLYGYTF.

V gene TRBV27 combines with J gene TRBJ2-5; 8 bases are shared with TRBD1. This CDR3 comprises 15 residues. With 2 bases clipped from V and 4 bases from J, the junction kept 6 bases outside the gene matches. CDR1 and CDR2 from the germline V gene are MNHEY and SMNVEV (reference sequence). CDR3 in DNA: TGTGCCAGCAGTTTAAGGGCCGGGACAGGAGAGACCCAGTACTTC. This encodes CASSLRAGTGETQYF.

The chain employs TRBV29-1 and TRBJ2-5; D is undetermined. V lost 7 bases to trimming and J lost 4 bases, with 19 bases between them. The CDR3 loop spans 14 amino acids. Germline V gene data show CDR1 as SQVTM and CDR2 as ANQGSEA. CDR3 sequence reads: CSGVAARISETQYF. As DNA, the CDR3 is TGCAGCGGGGTAGCCGCGCGGATATCAGAGACCCAGTACTTC.

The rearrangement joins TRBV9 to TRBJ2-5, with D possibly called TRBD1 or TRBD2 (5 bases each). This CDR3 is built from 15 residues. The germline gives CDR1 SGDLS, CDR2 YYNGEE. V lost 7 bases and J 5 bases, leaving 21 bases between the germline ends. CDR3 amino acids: CASQKTGTGTETQYF. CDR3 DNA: TGTGCCAGCCAAAAAACGGGAACAGGAACGGAGACCCAGTACTTC.

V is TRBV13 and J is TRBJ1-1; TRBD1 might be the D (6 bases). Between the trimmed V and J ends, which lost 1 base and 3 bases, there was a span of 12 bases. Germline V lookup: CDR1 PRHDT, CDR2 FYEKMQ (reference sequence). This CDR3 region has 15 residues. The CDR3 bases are TGTGCCAGCAGCTTAGATACAGGGCAGGACACTGAAGCTTTCTTT. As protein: CASSLDTGQDTEAFF.

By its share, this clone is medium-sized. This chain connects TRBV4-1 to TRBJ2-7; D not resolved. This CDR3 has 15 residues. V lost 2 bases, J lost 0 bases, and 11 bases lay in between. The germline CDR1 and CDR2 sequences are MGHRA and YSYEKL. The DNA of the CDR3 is TGCGCCAGCAGCCAATACCTTACCCTCTCCTACGAGCAGTACTTC. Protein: CASSQYLTLSYEQYF.

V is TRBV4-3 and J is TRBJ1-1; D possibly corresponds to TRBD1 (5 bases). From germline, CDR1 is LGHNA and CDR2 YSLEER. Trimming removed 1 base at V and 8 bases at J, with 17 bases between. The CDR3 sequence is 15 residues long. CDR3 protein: CASSQGHGQTREAFF. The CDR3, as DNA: TGCGCCAGCAGCCAAGGCCATGGACAAACTCGGGAAGCTTTCTTT.

The DNA for the CDR3 is TGTGCCAGCAGCCCCGGGACGGAGTATGGCTACACCTTC. Translating it yields CASSPGTEYGYTF. The chain uses TRBV14 and TRBJ1-2; perhaps TRBD1 as D (5 bases). Trimming took off 4 bases at V and 5 bases at J, with 11 bases between the two ends. Germline CDR1 reads SGHDN; CDR2 reads FVKESK. The CDR3 contains 13 residues.

CDR3 in amino acids: CASRGTGPNEQYF. The CDR3 coding sequence is TGTGCCAGCAGGGGGACAGGACCTAACGAGCAGTACTTC. This chain links TRBV2 with TRBJ2-7; TRBD1 aligns across 8 bases. Trimming took 6 bases from V and 5 from J; bases not matched to a gene: 6. The CDR3 length is 13 residues. Germline values: CDR1 SNHLY, CDR2 FYNNEI.